This TCR beta chain was captured in a study of OX40 agonist ivuxolimab in advanced cancers. TCRdb's table, derived via immunoSEQ multiplex PCR, lists solely in-frame clones and lacks some. The sample consists of 66,000 or so clones, roughly 81% of them appearing once. Germline V gives CDR1 SGHRS, CDR2 YFSETQ. V gave up 3 bases and J gave up 4 bases, with 13 bases separating them. The length of the CDR3 is 14 residues. This chain links TRBV5-1 with TRBJ1-1; TRBD1 might be the D (6 bases). The TCR comes from an adult with an advanced solid tumor such as melanoma, head and neck, liver or kidney cancer. The source was CD4+ or CD8+ T cells sorted from blood, collected in a trial of the OX40 agonist ivuxolimab. The CDR3 nucleotides read TGCGCCAGCAGCTGGGAGGGAGGGGGCACTGAAGCTTTCTTT. Translating it yields CASSWEGGGTEAFF.